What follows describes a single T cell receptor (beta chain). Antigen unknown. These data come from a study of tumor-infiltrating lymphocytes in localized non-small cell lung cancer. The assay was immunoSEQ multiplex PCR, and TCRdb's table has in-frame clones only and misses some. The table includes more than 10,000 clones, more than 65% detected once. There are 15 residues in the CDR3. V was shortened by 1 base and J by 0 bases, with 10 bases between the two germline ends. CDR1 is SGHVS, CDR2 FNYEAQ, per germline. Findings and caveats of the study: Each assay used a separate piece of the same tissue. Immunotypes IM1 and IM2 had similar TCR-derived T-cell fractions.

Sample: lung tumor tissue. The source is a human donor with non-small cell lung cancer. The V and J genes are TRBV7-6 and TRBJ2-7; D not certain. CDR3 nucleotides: TGTGCCAGCAGCTTAGGTGGTTCAAGCTCCTACGAGCAGTACTTC. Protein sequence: CASSLGGSSSYEQYF.